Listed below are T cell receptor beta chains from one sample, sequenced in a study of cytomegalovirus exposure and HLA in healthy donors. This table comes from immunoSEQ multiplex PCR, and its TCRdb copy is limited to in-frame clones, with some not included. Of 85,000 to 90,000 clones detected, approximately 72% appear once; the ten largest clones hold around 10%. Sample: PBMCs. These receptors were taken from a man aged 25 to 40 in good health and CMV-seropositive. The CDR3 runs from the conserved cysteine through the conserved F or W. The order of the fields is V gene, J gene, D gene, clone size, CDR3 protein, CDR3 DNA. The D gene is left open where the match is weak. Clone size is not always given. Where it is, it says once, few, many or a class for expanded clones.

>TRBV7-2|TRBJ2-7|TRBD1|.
CASSYGTGTYEQYF
TGTGCCAGCAGCTACGGGACAGGGACCTACGAGCAGTACTTC
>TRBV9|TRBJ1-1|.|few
CASSVAGPGNTEAFF
TGTGCCAGCAGCGTAGCTGGGCCAGGAAACACTGAAGCTTTCTTT
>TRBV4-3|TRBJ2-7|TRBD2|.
CASSQAGGPYEQYF
TGCGCCAGCAGCCAAGCGGGGGGGCCCTACGAGCAGTACTTC
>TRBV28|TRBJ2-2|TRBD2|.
CASSFLGTRGTGELFF
TGTGCCAGCAGTTTTCTCGGGACTAGAGGGACCGGGGAGCTGTTTTTT
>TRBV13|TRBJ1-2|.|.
CASSHTIGTHKEGYTF
TGTGCCAGCAGCCACACCATCGGGACACACAAGGAGGGCTACACCTTC
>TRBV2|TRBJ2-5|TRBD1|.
CASKERGRQRETQYF
TGTGCCAGCAAGGAGAGGGGGCGCCAAAGGGAGACCCAGTACTTC
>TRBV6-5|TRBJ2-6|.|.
CASSYSVGTGANVLTF
TGTGCCAGCAGTTACTCAGTCGGGACTGGGGCCAACGTCCTGACTTTC
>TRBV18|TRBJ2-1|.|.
CASSPGGGLDNEQFF
TGTGCCAGCTCACCAGGGGGGGGGCTGGACAATGAGCAGTTCTTC
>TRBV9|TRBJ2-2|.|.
CASRMAGTTGELFF
TGTGCCAGCAGAATGGCAGGAACCACCGGGGAGCTGTTTTTT
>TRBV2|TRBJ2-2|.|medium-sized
CASSTGNRENTGELFF
TGTGCCAGCAGTACGGGGAATCGGGAGAACACCGGGGAGCTGTTTTTT
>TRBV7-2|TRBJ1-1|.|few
CASSFYSSGTEAFF
TGTGCCAGCAGCTTCTACTCGAGCGGCACTGAAGCTTTCTTT
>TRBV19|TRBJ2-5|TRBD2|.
CASSIVTSGGPETQYF
TGTGCCAGTAGTATAGTCACCAGCGGGGGGCCAGAGACCCAGTACTTC
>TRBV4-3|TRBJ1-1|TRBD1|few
CASSQDLGQGADTEAFF
TGCGCCAGCAGCCAAGATTTAGGACAGGGGGCAGACACTGAAGCTTTCTTT